The 12 T cell receptor beta chains below all came from one sample that was sequenced in a study of cytotoxic CD8 clonotypes in ibrutinib-treated CLL. The method was immunoSEQ multiplex PCR; TCRdb's version includes in-frame clones alone and lacks a portion of them. The sample shows hundreds of thousands of clones, roughly 70% of them seen only once. Sequenced here: PBMCs, sampled after 24 months of ibrutinib treatment. The receptors were gathered from a human donor with chronic lymphocytic leukemia.

The chain carries TRBV27 and TRBJ1-4, with a weak D call TRBD1 (6 bases). Germline V gene lookup returns CDR1 MNHEY and CDR2 SMNVEV (reference sequence). Trimming pared 4 bases from V and 7 bases from J, leaving 16 bases between. CDR3 size: 15 residues. The CDR3 nucleotides are TGTGCCAGCAGTTGGGGGGGCAGGGCGGCTGAAAAACTGTTTTTT. Amino acid sequence: CASSWGGRAAEKLFF.

The genes are TRBV28 and TRBJ2-5; tentatively, D is TRBD2 (6 bases). CDR1 and CDR2 (germline): MDHEN, SYDVKM. Trimming shortened V by 1 base and J by 3 bases, and 15 bases separated the two germline ends. The CDR3 totals 16 residues. The CDR3 here is CASSLSSGTSEETQYF. Written as DNA, the CDR3 is TGTGCCAGCAGTTTATCCTCCGGGACTTCGGAAGAGACCCAGTACTTC.

This sequence joins TRBV11-1 and TRBJ1-1; perhaps TRBD1 as D (6 bases). Per germline, CDR1 SGHAT and CDR2 FQDESV (reference sequence). CDR3 length: 14 amino acids. V shed 2 bases and J shed 7 bases, with 14 bases lying between them. This CDR3 reads CASSLTRGGNEAFF. For the CDR3, the DNA is TGTGCCAGCAGCTTAACCCGAGGGGGGAATGAAGCTTTCTTT.

The J gene is TRBJ2-5, the V gene TRBV25-1, with D possibly being TRBD2 (5 bases). The CDR3 length is 13 residues. Germline V CDR1 and CDR2: MGHDK, SYGVNS. V was clipped by 1 base and J by 3 bases, with 6 bases between them. The CDR3 loop is CASSESGKETQYF. The CDR3 DNA reads as TGTGCCAGCAGTGAATCGGGGAAAGAGACCCAGTACTTC.

CDR3 residues: CASRDRAAHEQYF. The CDR3 DNA reads as TGTGCCAGCAGGGACAGGGCTGCACACGAGCAGTACTTC. The gene calls are TRBV6-6 and TRBJ2-7, with 8 bases that match TRBD1. The length of the CDR3 is 13 residues. J lost 5 bases, V lost 6 bases, and 6 bases had no gene match. CDR1 MNHNY and CDR2 SVGAGI come from the germline V gene (reference sequence).

The genes are TRBV30 and TRBJ2-3; D unresolved. V was pared by 3 bases and J by 3 bases, with 10 bases between. The CDR3 extends over 13 amino acids. Looked up from germline, CDR1 is GTSNPN and CDR2 is SVGIG (reference sequence). CDR3: CAWRPPSTDTQYF. As DNA, the CDR3 is TGTGCCTGGAGACCCCCGAGTACAGATACGCAGTATTTT.

The rearrangement uses TRBV29-1 and TRBJ1-2; 8 nucleotides agree with TRBD1. Per the germline V gene, CDR1 is SQVTM and CDR2 is ANQGSEA. V shed 6 bases and J 8 bases; nucleotides not matched to a gene: 8. CDR3 length: 12 amino acids. The CDR3 spells CSVVQGARGYTF. The CDR3 nucleotides read TGCAGCGTCGTTCAGGGGGCGCGGGGCTACACCTTC.

This clone occurred a few times. The chain recombines TRBV18 with TRBJ1-5; TRBD1 might be the D (5 bases). The V end lost 6 bases, the J end lost 8 bases, and 14 bases lay between the germline ends. CDR1 is KGHSH, CDR2 LQKENI, per germline. CDR3 length equals 13 residues. This CDR3 reads CASSLGGEKPQHF. The CDR3 DNA is TGTGCCAGCTCGCTCGGGGGGGAGAAGCCCCAGCATTTT.

This clone has a handful of counts. This chain uses TRBV4-1 with TRBJ1-3; D remains ambiguous. Germline V gene lookup returns CDR1 MGHRA and CDR2 YSYEKL. The CDR3 consists of 15 residues. V lost 4 bases and J 8 bases, leaving 18 bases between the germline ends. The CDR3 DNA follows: TGCGCCAGCAGCCCCCAGGAAAGGGTAGGCGACACCATATATTTT. It encodes CASSPQERVGDTIYF.

This chain uses TRBV7-2 with TRBJ2-7; D gene ambiguous. The CDR3 totals 12 residues. Per the germline V gene, CDR1 is SGHTA and CDR2 is FQGNSA. V was cut by 3 bases and J by 7 bases, with 10 bases left in between. In DNA form, the CDR3 reads TGTGCCAGCAGCTTTACTTACCAAGAGCAGTACTTC. This gives the protein CASSFTYQEQYF. Complete variable domain (other parts from reference TRBV7-2 and TRBJ2-7): GAGVSQSPSNKVTEKGKDVELRCDPISGHTALYWYRQSLGQGLEFLIYFQGNSAPDKSGLPSDRFSAERTGGSVSTLTIQRTQQEDSAVYLCASSFTYQEQYFGPGTRLTVT.

This chain uses TRBV28 with TRBJ1-5, with D possibly matching TRBD1 (6 bases). There are 14 residues in the CDR3. V shed 4 bases and J shed 7 bases, with 14 bases lying between them. Per the germline V gene, CDR1 is MDHEN and CDR2 is SYDVKM. The CDR3 DNA follows: TGTGCCAGCAGTTATCAACAGGGAACCCAGCCCCAGCATTTT. Amino acid sequence: CASSYQQGTQPQHF.

The chain carries TRBV9 and TRBJ2-7; 11 nucleotides agree with TRBD1. Germline CDR1 SGDLS, CDR2 YYNGEE. This CDR3 is 14 amino acids long. The ends lost 2 bases at V and 5 bases at J; junction bases unmatched: 3. CDR3 residues: CASSVQDRGHEQYF. The DNA of the CDR3 is TGTGCCAGCAGCGTTCAGGACAGGGGGCACGAGCAGTACTTC.